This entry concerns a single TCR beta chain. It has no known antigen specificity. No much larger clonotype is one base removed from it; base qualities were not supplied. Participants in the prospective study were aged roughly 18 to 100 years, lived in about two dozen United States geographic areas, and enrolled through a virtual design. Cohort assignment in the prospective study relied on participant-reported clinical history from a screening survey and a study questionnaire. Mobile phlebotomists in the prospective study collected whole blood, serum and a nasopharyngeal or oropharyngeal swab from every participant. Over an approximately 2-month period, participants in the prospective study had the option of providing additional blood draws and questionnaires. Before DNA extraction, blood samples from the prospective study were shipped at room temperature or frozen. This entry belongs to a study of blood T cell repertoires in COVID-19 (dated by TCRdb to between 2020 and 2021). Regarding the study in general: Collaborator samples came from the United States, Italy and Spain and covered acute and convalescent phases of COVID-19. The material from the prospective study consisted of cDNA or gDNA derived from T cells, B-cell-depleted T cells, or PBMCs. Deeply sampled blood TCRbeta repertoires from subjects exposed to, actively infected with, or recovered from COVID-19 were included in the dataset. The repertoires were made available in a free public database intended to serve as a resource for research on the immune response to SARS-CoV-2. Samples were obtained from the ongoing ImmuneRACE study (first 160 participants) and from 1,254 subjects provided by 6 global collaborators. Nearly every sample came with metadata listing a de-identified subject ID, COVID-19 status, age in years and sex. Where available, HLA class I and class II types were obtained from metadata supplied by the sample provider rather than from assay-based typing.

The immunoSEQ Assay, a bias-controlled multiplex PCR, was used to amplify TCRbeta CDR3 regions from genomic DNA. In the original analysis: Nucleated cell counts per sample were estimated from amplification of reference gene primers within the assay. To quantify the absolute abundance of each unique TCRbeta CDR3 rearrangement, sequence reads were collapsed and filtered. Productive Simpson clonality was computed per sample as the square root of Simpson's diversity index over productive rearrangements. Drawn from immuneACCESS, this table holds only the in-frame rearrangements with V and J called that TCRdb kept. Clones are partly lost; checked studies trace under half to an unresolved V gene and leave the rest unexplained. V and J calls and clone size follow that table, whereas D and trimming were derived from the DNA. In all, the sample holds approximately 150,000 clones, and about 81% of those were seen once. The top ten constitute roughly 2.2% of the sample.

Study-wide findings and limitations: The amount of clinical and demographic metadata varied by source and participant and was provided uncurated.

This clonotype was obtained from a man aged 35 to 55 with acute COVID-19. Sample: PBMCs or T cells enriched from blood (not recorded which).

The nucleotides read TGCAGCGTTCTATCCCAGGGGGCTGGGACTGAAGCTTTCTTT. Translated, it reads CSVLSQGAGTEAFF. This chain joins TRBV29-1 to TRBJ1-1; TRBD1 fits 8 bases in the junction. The CDR3 covers 14 residues, taking in both the cysteine and the phenylalanine. Only the CDR3 part of the read is kept: 42 bases, read in frame from the first base. The germline V and J ends show losses of 5 bases and 5 bases respectively, and no gene match explains 10 bases of the junction. CDR1 and CDR2, per the germline V gene, are SQVTM and ANQGSEA.